These 11 T cell receptor beta chains were all obtained from the same sample, sequenced in a study of blood T cells in healthy people across ages. A second 7 to 11 cycle PCR used barcoded and J-beta primers. Each CDR3 protein gets one entry after TCRdb re-called the 5' RACE reads with MiXCR. The repertoire holds about 800,000 distinct CDR3 sequences, about 25% seen once, with more than 3% in the top ten. This sample also appeared in a second study, on T cells of mothers and their children.

Sequencing was carried out using blood. These receptors came from a boy younger than 18 in good health.

There are a few counts of this clonotype. This rearrangement joins TRBV27 to TRBJ2-5; TRBD1 or TRBD2 may be the D gene (5 bases each). The J call is uncertain, as TRBJ2-7 better fits the DNA end. There are 14 residues in the CDR3. CDR1 MNHEY and CDR2 SMNVEV come from the germline V gene (reference sequence). CDR3 DNA: TGTGCCAGCAGCAGGGACCGGGCTAGTTACGAGCAGTACTTC. Its translation is CASSRDRASYEQYF.

This clonotype was seen a few times. The V and J genes are TRBV29-1 and TRBJ2-5; 9 bases agree with TRBD1. The DNA end favors TRBJ2-1, so the J call may be wrong. The CDR3 loop spans 14 amino acids. The germline CDR1 and CDR2 sequences are SQVTM and ANQGSEA. The CDR3 protein is CSVEGTGAYNEQFF. CDR3 DNA: TGCAGCGTTGAAGGGACAGGGGCGTACAATGAGCAGTTCTTC.

V usage is TRBV5-1 and J usage is TRBJ2-1, with D perhaps TRBD2 (6 bases). Germline lookup yields CDR1 SGHRS and CDR2 YFSETQ. V gave up 7 bases and J gave up 4 bases, with 18 bases separating them. This CDR3 has 15 amino acids. The DNA of the CDR3 is TGCGCCAGCTGCACCGGGACTCTCGGTTACAATGAGCAGTTCTTC. It is translated as CASCTGTLGYNEQFF.

CDR3 bases: TGTGCCAGCAGCTTGAAAGGGGTTTACAATGAGCAGTTCTTC. Translation: CASSLKGVYNEQFF. V and J are TRBV7-9 and TRBJ2-5; D may be TRBD1 (5 bases). The DNA end lines up better with TRBJ2-1; the J call may be wrong. The germline CDR1 and CDR2 sequences are SEHNR and FQNEAQ (reference sequence). There are 14 residues in the CDR3.

The chain employs TRBV3-1 and TRBJ2-1; 10 positions agree with TRBD2. V shed 2 bases, J shed 7 bases, and the junction held 14 bases outside the gene matches. Germline V gene data show CDR1 as LGHDT and CDR2 as YNNKEL (reference sequence). The CDR3 is 18 residues long. The CDR3: CASSQRSLGLAGENEQFF. CDR3 in DNA: TGTGCCAGCAGCCAAAGGTCTCTCGGGCTAGCGGGAGAGAATGAGCAGTTCTTC.

The rearrangement uses TRBV12-3 or TRBV12-4 and TRBJ2-2; 8 bases are a match to TRBD1. CDR3 length: 16 amino acids. J gave up 5 bases and V 4 bases, and 9 bases lay outside the gene matches. The CDR3 is CASSSRTGGWTGELFF. The CDR3 DNA reads TGTGCCAGCAGTTCCCGTACAGGGGGGTGGACCGGGGAGCTGTTTTTT.

This clonotype was picked up a small number of times. The CDR3 protein is CASSFYGSGASYEQYF. DNA for the CDR3: TGTGCCAGCAGTTTTTATGGCAGTGGGGCGTCCTACGAGCAGTACTTC. V usage is TRBV12-3 or TRBV12-4 and J usage is TRBJ2-7, with D maybe TRBD1 (5 bases). V was trimmed by 3 bases and J by 1 base, leaving 16 bases between them. This CDR3 region has 16 residues.

This clonotype was found a few times. J is TRBJ1-5 and V is TRBV2, with D possibly being TRBD1 (5 bases). V was cut by 7 bases and J by 2 bases, with 12 bases left in between. The germline gives CDR1 SNHLY, CDR2 FYNNEI. The CDR3 is 14 residues long. Here the CDR3 reads CASTGTYGNQPQHF. DNA of the CDR3: TGTGCCAGCACCGGGACCTACGGCAATCAGCCCCAGCATTTT.

CDR3 DNA sequence: TGTGCCAGCAGTAAAAGACTGGTAAGCTCCTACAATGAGCAGTTCTTC. Protein sequence: CASSKRLVSSYNEQFF. The rearrangement uses TRBV12-3 or TRBV12-4 and TRBJ2-1, with D uncertain. The CDR3 spans 16 residues. V gave up 5 bases and J gave up 0 bases, with 14 bases separating them.

This clonotype was seen a few times. The J gene is TRBJ2-7, the V gene TRBV29-1; tentatively, D is TRBD2 (6 bases). V gave up 1 base and J gave up 4 bases, with 20 bases separating them. The CDR3 runs to 16 residues. Germline CDR1 SQVTM, CDR2 ANQGSEA. The CDR3: CSVEAPGSGTSYEQYF. The CDR3 region has the DNA TGCAGCGTTGAAGCTCCCGGTTCCGGGACTTCGTACGAGCAGTACTTC.

The sample holds one count of this clonotype. The rearrangement uses TRBV4-2 and TRBJ1-2; TRBD1 matches 9 bases. This CDR3 spans 18 amino acids. The ends lost 1 base at V and 1 base at J; junction bases unmatched: 10. The germline V gene has CDR1 LGHNA and CDR2 YNFKEQ. The DNA of the CDR3 is TGTGCCAGCAGCCAAGGCGTGGGACAGGGACGCCATAACTATGGCTACACCTTC. Translating gives CASSQGVGQGRHNYGYTF.